A selection of T cell receptor beta chains follows, all from one sample in a study of blood T cell repertoires in COVID-19. Some clones are missing from TCRdb's copy, which holds only in-frame ones; the method was immunoSEQ multiplex PCR. Of about 440,000 clones detected, more than 70% appear once; the ten largest clones hold roughly 12%. Sequencing input: peripheral blood. The source of these receptors is a woman in her 50s with COVID-19, enrolled during active disease. Both conserved end residues are part of each CDR3. The D gene is left open where the match is weak.

D	J	V	CDR3	DNA
TRBD1	TRBJ1-1	TRBV19	CASSIPGQGTEAFF	TGTGCCAGTAGTATACCAGGACAGGGGACTGAAGCTTTCTTT
-	TRBJ2-2	TRBV6-6	CASSYRGSRGAGELFF	TGTGCCAGCAGTTACAGGGGGTCCCGGGGGGCCGGGGAGCTGTTTTTT
-	TRBJ2-7	TRBV7-9	CASREAPRDEQYF	TGTGCCAGCAGGGAGGCCCCCCGGGACGAGCAGTACTTC
-	TRBJ1-1	TRBV6-5	CAIRQVGNTEAFF	TGTGCCATTCGACAGGTCGGGAACACTGAAGCTTTCTTT
-	TRBJ1-4	TRBV19	CASTPFGRGPEEKLFF	TGTGCCAGCACTCCCTTTGGTAGGGGCCCTGAAGAAAAACTGTTTTTT
-	TRBJ1-2	TRBV9	CASRTDGGTGYGYTF	TGTGCCAGCAGGACAGACGGGGGAACGGGCTATGGCTACACCTTC
TRBD1	TRBJ2-4	TRBV11-3	CASSSGDRGKNIQYF	TGTGCCAGCAGCTCGGGGGACAGGGGGAAAAACATTCAGTACTTC
-	TRBJ1-2	TRBV11-2	CASSSVGGAYGYTF	TGTGCCAGCAGCTCCGTAGGGGGGGCCTATGGCTACACCTTC
TRBD2	TRBJ2-1	TRBV6-1	CASSEWGLADNEQFF	TGTGCCAGCAGTGAATGGGGACTAGCGGACAATGAGCAGTTCTTC
-	TRBJ2-7	TRBV29-1	CSVEDPRGGEQYF	TGCAGCGTTGAAGACCCACGAGGCGGCGAGCAGTACTTC
-	TRBJ1-1	TRBV3-1/TRBV3-2	CASSQGQMNTEAFF	TGTGCCAGCAGCCAGGGGCAGATGAACACTGAAGCTTTCTTT
-	TRBJ1-2	TRBV19	CASSIGHANGYTF	TGTGCCAGTAGTATTGGGCATGCCAATGGCTACACCTTC
-	TRBJ2-4	TRBV11-2	CASSNLRAKNIQYF	TGTGCCAGCAGCAACCTGCGGGCCAAAAACATTCAGTACTTC
TRBD2	TRBJ2-3	TRBV3-1/TRBV3-2	CASSPRTSGVADTQYF	TGTGCCAGCAGCCCTCGGACTAGCGGGGTAGCAGATACGCAGTATTTT
-	TRBJ2-7	TRBV6-5	CASSYAGGMEYF	TGTGCCAGCAGTTACGCGGGTGGGATGGAGTACTTC